This T cell receptor beta chain was captured by sequencing in a study of blood T cells in healthy people across ages. Notes on this clonotype: The antigen is not known.

Study-wide results and limits: Long-lived donors carried more naive CD4+ cells and greater diversity than aged donors. Age brought a roughly linear fall in TCR beta diversity measured per million T cells.

The CDR3 runs to 15 residues. Germline lookup yields CDR1 MNHEY and CDR2 SVGAGI. The V gene end was trimmed by 7 bases and the J gene end by 3 bases; junction bases not matched to a gene: 9. A J-beta primer mix and a sample-barcoded 5' primer were used in a second PCR of about 7 to 12 cycles. Each TCR beta cDNA got a 12-nucleotide random molecular identifier. Using its own MiXCR run on the 5' RACE reads, TCRdb lists one record per CDR3 protein. Among 700,000 or so distinct CDR3 sequences, 40% to 45% were seen once, and the ten largest hold around 30%. The rearrangement joins TRBV6-5 to TRBJ2-1; 7 nucleotides align to TRBD2. This TCR derives from an older man in good health. The sample taken for sequencing was blood. In nucleotides, the CDR3 is TGTGCCAGCACCTCCCGGACTAGGAGCTACAATGAGCAGTTCTTC. Translating it yields CASTSRTRSYNEQFF.